A selection of T cell receptor beta chains follows, all from one sample in a study of Ad26.COV2.S vaccination and SARS-CoV-2 variants. Some clones are missing from TCRdb's copy, which holds only in-frame ones; the method was immunoSEQ multiplex PCR. The sample consists of fewer than 500,000 clones, more than 80% of them appearing once. The sequenced sample was peripheral blood, obtained in a trial of Ad26.COV2.S vaccine versus placebo. All receptors derive from a person aged 18-65 years who received the Ad26.COV2.S COVID-19 vaccine or a placebo. Both conserved end residues are part of each CDR3. A D gene is named only where the DNA matches it firmly. Not every row has a clone size; where given, it reads once, few, many or a size class.

CDR3 | DNA | J | V | size | D
CASSLWAGTGLSLGSGANVLTF | TGTGCCAGCAGTTTATGGGCTGGGACAGGGTTAAGTTTGGGCTCTGGGGCCAACGTCCTGACTTTC | TRBJ2-6 | TRBV27 | - | TRBD1
CASAESSYNEQFF | TGTGCAAGTGCGGAGAGCTCCTACAATGAGCAGTTCTTC | TRBJ2-1 | TRBV2 | - | -
CASSPPRDEQYF | TGTGCCAGCAGCCCCCCTAGAGACGAGCAGTACTTC | TRBJ2-7 | TRBV6-2/TRBV6-3 | - | -
CASSLERAHNEQFF | TGCGCCAGCAGCCTCGAGCGGGCCCACAATGAGCAGTTCTTC | TRBJ2-1 | TRBV4-3 | - | -
CASSLGGQFEQYF | TGTGCCAGCAGCTTAGGTGGCCAGTTCGAGCAGTACTTC | TRBJ2-7 | TRBV7-9 | - | -
CASSEGNNSPLHF | TGCGCCAGCAGTGAGGGGAATAATTCACCCCTCCACTTT | TRBJ1-6 | TRBV4-3 | - | -
CASSPKAYNEQFF | TGTGCCAGCAGTCCCAAGGCCTACAATGAGCAGTTCTTC | TRBJ2-1 | TRBV27 | - | -
CASSAGDSRGDTQYF | TGTGCCAGCAGCGCCGGGGACTCCAGAGGCGATACGCAGTATTTT | TRBJ2-3 | TRBV11-3 | - | -
CASSAATENAEAFF | TGCGCCAGCAGCGCGGCGACAGAGAACGCTGAAGCTTTCTTT | TRBJ1-1 | TRBV5-1 | - | -
CASSYPRLNMNTEAFF | TGTGCCAGCAGTTACCCCCGACTGAATATGAACACTGAAGCTTTCTTT | TRBJ1-1 | TRBV6-2/TRBV6-3 | once | -
CASSAENTGELFF | TGTGCCAGCAGCGCCGAGAACACCGGGGAGCTGTTTTTT | TRBJ2-2 | TRBV3-1/TRBV3-2 | - | -
CASSVSDVADTQYF | TGTGCCAGCAGCGTTTCGGATGTTGCAGATACGCAGTATTTT | TRBJ2-3 | TRBV9 | - | -
CASSFKFYGYTF | TGTGCCAGCAGTTTCAAATTCTATGGCTACACCTTC | TRBJ1-2 | TRBV12-3/TRBV12-4 | - | -
CASSQDQSGGVPINEQFF | TGCGCCAGCAGCCAAGATCAGAGTGGGGGAGTCCCGATCAATGAGCAGTTCTTC | TRBJ2-1 | TRBV4-3 | - | -
CASSLGLAKETQYF | TGTGCCAGCAGCTTAGGACTAGCAAAGGAGACCCAGTACTTC | TRBJ2-5 | TRBV7-2 | - | TRBD2
CASSPQNGEQYF | TGTGCCAGCAGCCCCCAGAATGGCGAGCAGTACTTC | TRBJ2-7 | TRBV6-5 | - | -
CASSESRGLYGYTF | TGTGCCAGCAGTGAGTCCAGGGGCCTATATGGCTACACCTTC | TRBJ1-2 | TRBV2 | - | -